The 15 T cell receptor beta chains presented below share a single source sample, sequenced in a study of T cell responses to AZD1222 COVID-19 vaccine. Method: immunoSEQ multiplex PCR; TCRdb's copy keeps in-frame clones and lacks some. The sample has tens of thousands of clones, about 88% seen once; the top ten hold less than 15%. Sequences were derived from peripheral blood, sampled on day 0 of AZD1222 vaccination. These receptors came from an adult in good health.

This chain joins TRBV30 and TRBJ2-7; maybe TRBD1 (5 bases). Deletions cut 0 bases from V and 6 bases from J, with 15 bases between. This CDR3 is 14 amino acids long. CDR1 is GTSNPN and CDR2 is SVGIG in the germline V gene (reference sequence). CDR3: CAWSVTRAVTEQYF. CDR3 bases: TGTGCCTGGAGTGTAACCAGGGCGGTTACCGAGCAGTACTTC.

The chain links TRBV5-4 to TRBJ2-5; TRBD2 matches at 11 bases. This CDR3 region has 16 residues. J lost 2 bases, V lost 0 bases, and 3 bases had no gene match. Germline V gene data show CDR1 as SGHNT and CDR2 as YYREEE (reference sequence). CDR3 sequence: CASSLALAGAQETQYF. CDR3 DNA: TGTGCCAGCAGCTTGGCACTAGCGGGGGCTCAAGAGACCCAGTACTTC.

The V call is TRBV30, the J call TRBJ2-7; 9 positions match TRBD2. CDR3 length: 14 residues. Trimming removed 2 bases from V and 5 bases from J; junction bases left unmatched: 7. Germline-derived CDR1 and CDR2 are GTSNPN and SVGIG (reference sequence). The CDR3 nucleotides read TGTGCCTGGAGTCGCGGGGGGGGAGTAGACGAGCAGTACTTC. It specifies CAWSRGGGVDEQYF. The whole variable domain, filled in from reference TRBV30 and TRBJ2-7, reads SQTIHQWPATLVQPVGSPLSLECTVEGTSNPNLYWYRQAAGRGLQLLFYSVGIGQISSEVPQNLSASRPQDRQFILSSKKLLLSDSGFYLCAWSRGGGVDEQYFGPGTRLTVT.

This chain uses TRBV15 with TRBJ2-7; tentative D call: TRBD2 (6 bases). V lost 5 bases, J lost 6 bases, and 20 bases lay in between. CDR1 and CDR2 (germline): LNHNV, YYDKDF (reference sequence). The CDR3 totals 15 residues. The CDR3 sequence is CATSLEGGRGTEQYF. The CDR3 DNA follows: TGTGCCACCAGCTTAGAGGGAGGACGGGGGACCGAGCAGTACTTC.

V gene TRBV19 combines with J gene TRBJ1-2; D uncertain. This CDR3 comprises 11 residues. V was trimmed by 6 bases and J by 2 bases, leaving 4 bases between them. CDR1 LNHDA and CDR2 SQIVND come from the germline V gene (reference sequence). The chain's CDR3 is CASRGNYGYTF. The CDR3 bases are TGTGCCAGTAGGGGGAACTATGGCTACACCTTC.

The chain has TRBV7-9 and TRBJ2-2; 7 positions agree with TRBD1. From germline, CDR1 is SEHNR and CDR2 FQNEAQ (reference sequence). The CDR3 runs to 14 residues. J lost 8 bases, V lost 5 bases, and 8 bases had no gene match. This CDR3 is CASSPGRGQGELFF. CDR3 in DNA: TGTGCCAGCAGCCCGGGCAGGGGACAGGGGGAGCTGTTTTTT.

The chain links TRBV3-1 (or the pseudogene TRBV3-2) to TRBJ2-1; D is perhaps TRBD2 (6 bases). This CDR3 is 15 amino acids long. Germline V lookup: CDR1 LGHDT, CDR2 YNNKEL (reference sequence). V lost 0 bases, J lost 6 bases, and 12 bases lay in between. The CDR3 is CASSQEPSEVNEQFF. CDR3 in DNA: TGTGCCAGCAGCCAAGAGCCTAGCGAAGTCAATGAGCAGTTCTTC.

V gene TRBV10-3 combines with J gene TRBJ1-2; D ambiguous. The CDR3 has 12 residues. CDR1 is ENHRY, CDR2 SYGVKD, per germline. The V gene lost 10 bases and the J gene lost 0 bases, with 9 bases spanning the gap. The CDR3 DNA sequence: TGTGCCACAAAGCCAGCTAACTATGGCTACACCTTC. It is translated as CATKPANYGYTF.

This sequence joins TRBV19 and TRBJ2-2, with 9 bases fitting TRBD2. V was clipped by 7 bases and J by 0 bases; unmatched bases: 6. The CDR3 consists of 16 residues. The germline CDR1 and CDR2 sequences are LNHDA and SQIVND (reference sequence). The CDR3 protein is CASNPSGGTNTGELFF. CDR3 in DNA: TGTGCCAGTAACCCCAGCGGGGGGACGAACACCGGGGAGCTGTTTTTT.

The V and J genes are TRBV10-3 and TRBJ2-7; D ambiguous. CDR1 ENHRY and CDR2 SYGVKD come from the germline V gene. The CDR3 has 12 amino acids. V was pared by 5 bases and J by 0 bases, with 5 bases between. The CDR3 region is CAISQTSYEQYF. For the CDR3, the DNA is TGTGCCATCAGTCAGACCTCCTACGAGCAGTACTTC.

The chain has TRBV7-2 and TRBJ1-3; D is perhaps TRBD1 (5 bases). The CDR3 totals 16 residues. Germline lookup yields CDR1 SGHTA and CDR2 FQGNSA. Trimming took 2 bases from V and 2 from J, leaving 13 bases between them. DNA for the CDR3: TGTGCCAGCAGCTTACATCGAGGGGCAGCTGGAAACACCATATATTTT. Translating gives CASSLHRGAAGNTIYF.

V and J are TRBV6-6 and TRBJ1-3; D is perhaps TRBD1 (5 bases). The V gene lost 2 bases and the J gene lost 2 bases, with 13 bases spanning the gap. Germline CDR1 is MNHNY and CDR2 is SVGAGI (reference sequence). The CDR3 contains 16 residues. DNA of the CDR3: TGTGCCAGCAGTTACATACCCCAAGGGGCTGGAAACACCATATATTTT. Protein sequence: CASSYIPQGAGNTIYF.

The CDR3 loop is CASRTEQGSYNSPLHF. CDR3 sequence (DNA): TGCGCCAGCAGGACGGAACAGGGTTCCTATAATTCACCCCTCCACTTT. The chain carries TRBV5-1 and TRBJ1-6; D perhaps matches TRBD1 (6 bases). This CDR3 is built from 16 residues. The germline gives CDR1 SGHRS, CDR2 YFSETQ. Trimming removed 5 bases at V and 1 base at J, with 13 bases between.

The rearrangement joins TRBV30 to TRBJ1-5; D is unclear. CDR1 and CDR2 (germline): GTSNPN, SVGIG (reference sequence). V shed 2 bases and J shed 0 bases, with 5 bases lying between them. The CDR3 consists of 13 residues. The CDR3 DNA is TGTGCCTGGAGTCTGGGTAGCAATCAGCCCCAGCATTTT. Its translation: CAWSLGSNQPQHF.

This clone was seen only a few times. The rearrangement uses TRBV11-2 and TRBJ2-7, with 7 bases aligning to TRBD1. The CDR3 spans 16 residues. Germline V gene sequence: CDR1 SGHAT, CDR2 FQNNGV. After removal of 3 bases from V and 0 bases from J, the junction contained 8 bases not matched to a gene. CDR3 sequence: CASSFRTGLLSYEQYF. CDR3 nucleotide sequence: TGTGCCAGCAGCTTCCGGACAGGCCTTCTCTCCTACGAGCAGTACTTC.